This T cell receptor beta chain was found in a study of T-cell memory formation after mild COVID-19. Turning to the study itself: TCR clusters were largely donor specific. Study-wide points: Some SARS-CoV-2-responding clones were already detected in memory before infection. Contracting clones, day 15 to 85, had balanced CD4/CD8, and later expanders favored CD4+.

As for this clonotype: Its antigen is undetermined.

V was clipped by 0 bases and J by 11 bases, with 7 bases between them. CDR3 length: 10 residues. The germline CDR1 and CDR2 sequences are SQVTM and ANQGSEA. TCRalpha and TCRbeta libraries used 5'RACE with constant-segment primers and UMIs. TCRdb used MiXCR to reprocess the 5' RACE reads, holding one entry per CDR3 protein. The sample consists of over 500,000 distinct CDR3 sequences, 15% to 20% of them appearing once. The sequenced material came from PBMCs or a T cell subset sorted from them (not recorded which). The receptor was isolated from an adult woman who had mild COVID-19 (a few samples of this study predate the infection). Cell type and time point are not known. V usage is TRBV29-1 and J usage is TRBJ1-2; no clear D gene. CDR3 in amino acids: CSVEDLWYTF. DNA of the CDR3: TGCAGCGTTGAAGATCTTTGGTACACCTTC.